This T cell receptor (beta chain) was captured in a study of OX40 agonist ivuxolimab in advanced cancers. For context, the study as a whole: Ivuxolimab, which targeted the costimulatory receptor OX40 (CD134), was an agonistic, fully human IgG2 monoclonal antibody. Intravenous ivuxolimab was administered to patients every 2 weeks at six dose levels: 0.01, 0.1, 0.3, 1.5, 3 and 10 mg/kg. Of the roughly 52 dose-escalation patients, hepatocellular carcinoma was present in roughly 19, melanoma in approximately 15, renal cell carcinoma in 9 and head and neck cancer in 9. In the dose-escalation cohort, 82.7% of patients were male, and the mean age was approximately 60 years with a range of roughly 20 to 85. Prior anti-PD-1, anti-PD-L1 or anti-CTLA-4 therapy was permitted, and 40% to 50% of dose-escalation patients had received checkpoint inhibitors. Partial responses occurred in three dose-escalation patients: two with cutaneous melanoma and one with hepatocellular carcinoma. Peripheral TCRbeta sequencing was intended to test whether TCR sequence diversity was altered and clonal T-cell expansion was caused by ivuxolimab. The monotherapy dose-escalation portion (N = 52 patients) of the phase I ivuxolimab trial is reported in the paper.

Genomic DNA was extracted from sorted cells for sequencing of the TCRbeta CDR3 region. The immunoSEQ Assay was used to sequence the TCRbeta CDR3 regions. TCRdb provides this immuneACCESS table in a form limited to in-frame rearrangements. Some clones are lacking; in checked studies, under half of them reflect an unresolved V gene, and why the rest are absent is not known. This sample comprises roughly 86,000 clones, 65% to 90% of them detected only once. The top ten hold under 2.5% of the sample. Patients with a history of autoimmune disease or receiving systemic immunosuppression were excluded from the trial. Peripheral blood for TCR sequencing was drawn from every dose cohort at baseline, at cycle 4 day 1 and at cycle 7 day 1. The samples were drawn from a first-in-human, open-label, multicenter phase I dose-escalation trial of ivuxolimab. Adults with locally advanced or metastatic head and neck squamous cell, hepatocellular, melanoma or renal cell carcinoma were enrolled in the trial. Before TCR sequencing, CD4+ T cells and CD8+ T cells were sorted from peripheral blood as separate populations.

The germline ends are 12 bases apart after V is trimmed by 1 base and J by 8 bases. From cysteine to phenylalanine, the CDR3 is 14 amino acids long. Left in the record is the CDR3 DNA by itself, 42 bases read in frame from the first base. From a lookup of the germline V gene, CDR1 and CDR2 are LGHNT and FRNRAP. As for this clone: What this receptor recognizes is not known. Per-nucleotide qualities are absent, and no much larger clonotype sits a single base away.

General conclusions and limits of the study: Low levels of normalized T-cell clonal expansion were also shown by some nonresponding patients. Clonal expansion of both CD4+ and CD8+ blood T cells was observed from baseline to week 6 at doses 0.1 to 3.0 mg/kg. Partial responders in the 0.1-3.0 mg/kg groups had among the lowest normalized peripheral clonal expansion, especially among CD8+ T cells. The antigen specificity of the clonally expanded peripheral T cells was not determined. After ivuxolimab, expanded clones were on average more numerous among CD8+ T cells than among CD4+ T cells.

The TCR comes from an adult with an advanced solid tumor such as melanoma, head and neck, liver or kidney cancer. This sample comprised CD4+ or CD8+ T cells sorted from blood, obtained in a trial of the OX40 agonist ivuxolimab. In this chain, TRBV12-5 is recombined with TRBJ2-4, with the D segment identity uncertain. The CDR3 reads as follows: CASGLDTAADIQYF. Read as DNA, the sequence is TGTGCTAGTGGTTTGGATACAGCAGCAGACATTCAGTACTTC.